The 19 T cell receptor beta chains presented below share a single source sample, sequenced in a study of T cell repertoires in cytomegalovirus infection. Each CDR3 protein gets one entry after TCRdb re-called the reads with MiXCR. The sample has 200,000 or so distinct CDR3 sequences; roughly 27% are singletons. Sequencing was performed on PBMCs. The receptors stem from a human donor in good health (CMV status not recorded). Some clones in this sample may be carry-over from other donors' samples.

The chain uses TRBV27 and TRBJ2-2; maybe TRBD2 (5 bases). The germline CDR1 and CDR2 sequences are MNHEY and SMNVEV (reference sequence). This CDR3 has 15 residues. V was clipped by 0 bases and J by 4 bases, with 9 bases between them. As DNA, the CDR3 is TGTGCCAGCAGTTTATCGGGCGGGTTCACCGGGGAGCTGTTTTTT. Protein: CASSLSGGFTGELFF.

The rearrangement links TRBV7-9 to TRBJ1-2; D is perhaps TRBD1 (5 bases). V lost 5 bases, J lost 8 bases, and 18 bases lay in between. CDR3 length equals 14 residues. Germline V CDR1 and CDR2: SEHNR, FQNEAQ (reference sequence). This CDR3 is CASSPSLRGWGYTF. CDR3 DNA: TGTGCCAGCAGCCCTTCCCTTAGGGGATGGGGCTACACCTTC.

V is TRBV7-3 and J is TRBJ2-3; D not certain. Germline V gene data show CDR1 as SGHTA and CDR2 as FQGTGA. The V end was cut by 8 bases, the J end by 0 bases, with 12 bases between. The CDR3 is 14 residues long. CDR3: CASSVDPSTDTQYF. The CDR3 DNA reads TGTGCCAGCTCTGTCGATCCTAGCACAGATACGCAGTATTTT.

A few counts support this clonotype. The V and J genes are TRBV28 and TRBJ1-4; D is unresolved. Germline V CDR1 and CDR2: MDHEN, SYDVKM. The CDR3 spans 14 residues. V lost 1 base, J lost 5 bases, and 8 bases lay in between. The CDR3 nucleotides read TGTGCCAGCAGTTTATTAGGACGGAATGAAAAACTGTTTTTT. Translated: CASSLLGRNEKLFF.

J is TRBJ1-1 and V is TRBV11-2; no definite D call. Germline values: CDR1 SGHAT, CDR2 FQNNGV. Trimming shortened V by 5 bases and J by 4 bases, and 14 bases separated the two germline ends. The CDR3 consists of 14 residues. Here the CDR3 DNA reads TGTGCCAGCAGCCCTAGTGTTCTTGCCACTGAAGCTTTCTTT. The encoded protein is CASSPSVLATEAFF.

J is TRBJ2-7 and V is TRBV6-5; D may be TRBD1 or TRBD2 (6 bases each). V was cut by 0 bases and J by 5 bases, with 14 bases left in between. The germline CDR1 and CDR2 sequences are MNHEY and SVGAGI. CDR3 length equals 15 residues. Here the CDR3 DNA reads TGTGCCAGCAGTTACTCGACTGGGGGGCTCGACGAGCAGTACTTC. It encodes CASSYSTGGLDEQYF.

This clonotype appeared a single time. This chain joins TRBV20-1 and TRBJ2-1, with 9 bases identical to TRBD2. The V gene end was trimmed by 3 bases and the J gene end by 4 bases; junction bases not matched to a gene: 16. The CDR3 length is 18 residues. Germline-derived CDR1 and CDR2 are DFQATT and SNEGSKA (reference sequence). Here the CDR3 DNA reads TGCAGTGCTAGGAGGACCGGGCGTAGCGGGGGAACTTACAATGAGCAGTTCTTC. This sequence encodes CSARRTGRSGGTYNEQFF.

The genes are TRBV6-2 or TRBV6-3 and TRBJ2-5; possibly TRBD1 or TRBD2 for D (5 bases each). Germline CDR1 and CDR2: MNHEY and SVGEGT. Trimming shortened V by 2 bases and J by 3 bases, and 16 bases separated the two germline ends. This CDR3 has 16 residues. As DNA, the CDR3 is TGTGCCAGCAGTTACCCCCCGGCAGGGACCAAAGAGACCCAGTACTTC. It specifies CASSYPPAGTKETQYF.

The V gene is TRBV7-8, the J gene TRBJ2-5, with D perhaps being TRBD1 or TRBD2 (7 bases each). Looked up from germline, CDR1 is SGHVS and CDR2 is FQNEAQ. The CDR3 is 17 amino acids. V was pared by 0 bases and J by 5 bases, with 19 bases between. The CDR3 nucleotides are TGTGCCAGCAGCTTAGCCCCAGGGGGAGGGGGCGTCGAGACCCAGTACTTC. As protein: CASSLAPGGGGVETQYF. The full variable domain, rest sourced from reference TRBV7-8 and TRBJ2-5, is GAGVSQSPRYKVAKRGQDVALRCDPISGHVSLFWYQQALGQGPEFLTYFQNEAQLDKSGLPSDRFFAERPEGSVSTLKIQRTQQEDSAVYLCASSLAPGGGGVETQYFGPGTRLLVL.

This clonotype was seen a few times. The rearrangement links TRBV12-3 or TRBV12-4 to TRBJ2-1; D call uncertain. CDR3 length: 15 residues. V lost 7 bases and J lost 4, with 17 bases in between. DNA of the CDR3: TGTGCCAGCACCGTTGGTCCCTATTTTTACAATGAGCAGTTCTTC. Translation: CASTVGPYFYNEQFF.

The rearrangement joins TRBV7-2 to TRBJ1-2, with unresolved D. The CDR3 sequence is 11 residues long. Germline V gene sequence: CDR1 SGHTA, CDR2 FQGNSA. V lost 5 bases, J lost 6 bases, and 7 bases lay in between. For the CDR3, the DNA is TGTGCCAGCAGCCTTAGCCATGGCTACACCTTC. Amino acids: CASSLSHGYTF. Full variable domain (missing parts from reference TRBV7-2 and TRBJ1-2): GAGVSQSPSNKVTEKGKDVELRCDPISGHTALYWYRQSLGQGLEFLIYFQGNSAPDKSGLPSDRFSAERTGGSVSTLTIQRTQQEDSAVYLCASSLSHGYTFGSGTRLTVV.

This clonotype was found a few times. The chain joins TRBV7-9 to TRBJ1-1, with D unresolved. This CDR3 has 15 residues. V was clipped by 2 bases and J by 2 bases, with 12 bases between them. CDR1 SEHNR and CDR2 FQNEAQ come from the germline V gene (reference sequence). CDR3 bases: TGTGCCAGCAGCTTACGATCAGGAGACAACACTGAAGCTTTCTTT. This translates into CASSLRSGDNTEAFF.

This chain links TRBV6-2 or TRBV6-3 with TRBJ2-6, with D unresolved. V lost 0 bases and J lost 0, with 15 bases in between. The germline CDR1 and CDR2 sequences are MNHEY and SVGEGT. The CDR3 sequence is 19 residues long. The CDR3 sequence is CASSYSGYRNFSGANVLTF. CDR3 coding DNA: TGTGCCAGCAGTTACTCGGGATATCGCAATTTCTCTGGGGCCAACGTCCTGACTTTC.

A remark on this clonotype: This could be a read error, since a much larger clone is one nucleotide away. The V gene is TRBV7-2, the J gene TRBJ2-6, with a possible D match to TRBD2 (5 bases). The CDR3 runs 17 residues. Germline CDR1 is SGHTA and CDR2 is FQGNSA. The CDR3 spells CGSSLTGWSSGANVLTF. In nucleotides, the CDR3 is TGTGGCAGCAGCTTAACGGGGTGGAGTTCTGGGGCCAACGTCCTGACTTTC.

The chain employs TRBV5-6 and TRBJ1-4; D is uncertain. The CDR3 length is 16 residues. The germline V and J ends were trimmed by 3 bases and 0 bases, with 12 bases remaining between them. The germline V gene has CDR1 SGHDT and CDR2 YYEEEE. CDR3 loop: CASSSTKEATNEKLFF. The CDR3 DNA reads as TGTGCCAGCAGCTCGACAAAGGAGGCAACTAATGAAAAACTGTTTTTT.

The rearrangement links TRBV7-8 to TRBJ1-4, with 11 bases matching TRBD1. V gave up 1 base and J gave up 10 bases; unmatched junction bases: 5. This CDR3 has 15 amino acids. The germline gives CDR1 SGHVS, CDR2 FQNEAQ. In DNA form, the CDR3 reads TGTGCCAGCAGCTTAGGTTCCGGGACAGGGGGAAAACTGTTTTTT. As protein: CASSLGSGTGGKLFF.

Only a few counts were recorded for this clonotype. The rearrangement joins TRBV5-1 to TRBJ2-3; 9 bases agree with TRBD1. CDR1 SGHRS and CDR2 YFSETQ come from the germline V gene. V was pared by 4 bases and J by 4 bases, with 4 bases of the junction left unmatched. CDR3 size: 14 residues. CDR3 residues: CASSQGQGSDTQYF. CDR3 coding DNA: TGCGCCAGCAGCCAGGGACAGGGATCAGATACGCAGTATTTT.

This clonotype was recorded a few times. This rearrangement joins TRBV7-8 to TRBJ1-2; D is uncertain. The germline CDR1 and CDR2 sequences are SGHVS and FQNEAQ. The CDR3 has 13 amino acids. Between the trimmed V and J ends, which lost 11 bases and 0 bases, there was a span of 13 bases. The CDR3 loop reads CAVTRDANYGYTF. CDR3 DNA sequence: TGTGCCGTAACCCGAGATGCTAACTATGGCTACACCTTC. The whole variable domain, remainder taken from reference TRBV7-8 and TRBJ1-2, is GAGVSQSPRYKVAKRGQDVALRCDPISGHVSLFWYQQALGQGPEFLTYFQNEAQLDKSGLPSDRFFAERPEGSVSTLKIQRTQQEDSAVYLCAVTRDANYGYTFGSGTRLTVV.

This clonotype has at least ten counts. J is TRBJ1-2 and V is TRBV7-2, with a possible D match to TRBD1 (6 bases). The CDR3 has 13 amino acids. The V gene lost 2 bases and the J gene lost 8 bases, with 12 bases spanning the gap. CDR1 is SGHTA and CDR2 is FQGNSA in the germline V gene. CDR3 region: CASSLNRDEGYTF. CDR3 bases: TGTGCCAGCAGCTTAAACAGGGATGAGGGCTACACCTTC.